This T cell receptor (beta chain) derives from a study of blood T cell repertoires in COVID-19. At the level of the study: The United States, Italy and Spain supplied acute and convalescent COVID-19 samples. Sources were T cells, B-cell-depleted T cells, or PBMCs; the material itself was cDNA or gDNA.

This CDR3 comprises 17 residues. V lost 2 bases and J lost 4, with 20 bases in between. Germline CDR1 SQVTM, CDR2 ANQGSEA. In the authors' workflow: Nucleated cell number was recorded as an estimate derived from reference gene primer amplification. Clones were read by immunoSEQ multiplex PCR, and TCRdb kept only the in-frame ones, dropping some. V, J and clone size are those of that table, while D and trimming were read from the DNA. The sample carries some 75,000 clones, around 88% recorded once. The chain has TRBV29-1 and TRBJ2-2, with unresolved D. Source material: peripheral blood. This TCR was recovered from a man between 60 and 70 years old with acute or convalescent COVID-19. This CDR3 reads CSVEPLGTTLLTGELFF. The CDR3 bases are TGCAGCGTTGAACCGCTCGGCACGACTCTCCTCACCGGGGAGCTGTTTTTT.